This T cell receptor (beta chain) was recorded in a study of T cells in Graves' hyperthyroidism and ophthalmopathy (dated by TCRdb to the late 2010s). Looking at the study overall: Peripheral blood was collected at initial diagnosis, before any treatment. To identify distinguishing TCR V-J signatures, a discovery cohort of about 100 patients was used, comprising 40 to 45 with Graves' ophthalmopathy and around 60 with stable Graves' hyperthyroidism. An independent validation cohort of about 19 hyperthyroidism patients and 17 patients who later progressed to ophthalmopathy tested prospective prediction of ophthalmopathy. The 80 to 100 discovery patients were randomly divided into training and test sets at a 7:3 ratio. In over five Graves' hyperthyroidism patients, the study also compared T-cell repertoires from thyroid tissue with T-cell repertoires from blood. Once sampling was done, hyperthyroidism patients were given methimazole at a starting dose of 30 mg daily, whereas ophthalmopathy patients were given high-dose intravenous methylprednisolone. The paper reports TCR Vbeta CDR3 sequencing of about 140 peripheral blood samples: around 45 ophthalmopathy, fewer than 80 hyperthyroidism and 17 progressor patients. The paper's findings and limits, for the study overall: In validation, the model predicted progression to ophthalmopathy a median of around six months before onset, with 70% to 71% sensitivity and roughly 79% specificity. Blood samples also contained most of the expanded thyroid clonotypes (frequency above 0.001), which suggests that blood repertoires may reflect thyroid immune responses. Ophthalmopathy was separated from stable hyperthyroidism by a 13 V-J signature model, with around 90% sensitivity and about 81% specificity obtained in cross-validation and 80%/75% obtained in testing. Sample size was not statistically predetermined, and investigators were not blinded to group allocation.

This clonotype was recorded many times. It has no known antigen specificity. Base-call qualities are not available, and no considerably larger clone is one nucleotide away. Amplification of TCR beta CDR3 regions was carried out from RNA transcripts. For the first round of RT-PCR on the TCR CDR3, the HTBI primer set was used together with the Qiagen OneStep RT-PCR kit. Libraries were constructed in a second round of multiplex PCR, after which size selection and purification were performed. Sequencing of the libraries was done on an Illumina HiSeq2000 using paired-end 100 bp reads. Per the source publication's procedure: SOAPnuke was used to process the raw data, with reads discarded if the reads contained adapters or uncalled bases, had a mean Phred below 15, or lacked an exact constant-primer or identifier match. High-quality paired reads were merged with COPE v1.2.5, and unique nucleotide sequences were defined as clonotypes. Clonotypes were aligned to IMGT TRBV, TRBD and TRBJ reference segments using MiTCR v1.1. The analysis included only V-J combinations with a frequency above 0.0001, which together covered 99% to 99.2% of the repertoires. A TCS score was defined as the ratio of F50 (clonal expansion) to E x V (chaos), with BLOSUM62-based TCRdist applied between CDR3 peptides within each V-J. Welch's t-statistics and random forest reduced several hundred V-J features to some 14, which were used in a naive Bayes classifier (R e1071). Using fastp at Q25 and MiXCR, TCRdb reprocessed the public reads and kept productive beta chains. One record per CDR3 amino acid sequence lists the most common genes and DNA. TCRdb, not the authors, supplied the V and J calls. Across this sample there are 100,000 to 140,000 distinct CDR3 sequences, with more than 15% seen only once. Jointly, the top ten make up 35% to 50% of the sample.

A patient counted as having stable Graves' hyperthyroidism if no progression to ophthalmopathy occurred over 18 months of follow-up. The hyperthyroidism patients were between 18 and 65 years old and newly diagnosed, with a disease duration of less than 2 months. The study excluded patients with uncontrolled infections, other autoimmune diseases, pregnancy or lactation. Diagnoses were established on the basis of clinical symptoms, serum thyroxine and TRAb, thyroid ultrasound, and orbital computed tomography. PBMCs were separated from roughly 10 ml of fresh peripheral blood using Ficoll-Paque density gradient centrifugation. Total RNA was extracted using Trizol reagent, and RNA quality was assessed on an Agilent 2100 Bioanalyzer. Sequences DFQATT (CDR1) and SNEGSKA (CDR2) are obtained from the germline V gene (reference sequence). Reading from cysteine to phenylalanine, the CDR3 counts 13 amino acids. Only CDR3 DNA is held: 39 bases, read in frame from base 1. V lost 3 bases and J lost 3 bases, and the count of bases not matched to a germline gene is 4.

The sample taken for sequencing was blood. This sequence originates from a woman aged 45-65 years with Graves' hyperthyroidism. Recombination joined TRBV20-1 with TRBJ2-7; TRBD2 lines up with 8 middle nucleotides. The DNA reads as follows: TGCAGTGCTAGGGGGACTAGGGACTACGAGCAGTACTTC. Its amino acids are CSARGTRDYEQYF.